This entry lists 10 T cell receptor beta chains sequenced from one sample in a study of shared clonotypes between healthy human individuals. TCRdb's table, derived via immunoSEQ multiplex PCR, lists solely in-frame clones and lacks some. The data contain roughly 2,500,000 clones, over 85% of them singletons. Material for sequencing was naive CD4+ T cells from PBMCs. Subset reported: CD45RA+ positively selected. The receptors originated from a man in his late teens or twenties in good health. Some clones in this sample may be carry-over from other donors' samples.

The chain employs TRBV9 and TRBJ1-3, with 7 bases aligning to TRBD1. The CDR3 sequence is 18 residues long. The J segment lost 2 bases and the V segment lost 0 bases, leaving 11 bases of the junction unmatched. The germline gives CDR1 SGDLS, CDR2 YYNGEE. The CDR3 nucleotides read TGTGCCAGCAGCGTAGTAGTACACTTCCAGGGGGCTGGAAACACCATATATTTT. This sequence encodes CASSVVVHFQGAGNTIYF.

Concerning this clone: The germline gene is not matched at one end of the junction; a read error may be the cause. This sequence joins TRBV7-2 and TRBJ2-1; D may be TRBD2 (5 bases). CDR1 is SGHTA and CDR2 is FQGNSA in the germline V gene. This CDR3 has 17 residues. CDR3 protein: CASSLARGGSSYNEQFF. CDR3 DNA sequence: TGTGCCAGCAGCCTAGCTCGGGGTGGCAGCTCCTACAATGAGCAGTTCTTC.

This clone was found once. This chain uses TRBV23-1 with TRBJ1-5, with a weak D call TRBD1 (5 bases). TRBV23-1 is recorded as an ORF, its role being uncertain. V lost 3 bases and J lost 7, with 25 bases in between. There are 18 residues in the CDR3. The chain's CDR3 is CASSHMGGAKYMSQPQHF. The CDR3, as DNA: TGCGCCAGCAGTCATATGGGAGGGGCAAAGTACATGAGCCAGCCCCAGCATTTT.

The chain couples TRBV7-9 to TRBJ2-2; 7 nucleotides agree with TRBD2. This CDR3 is 16 amino acids long. The ends lost 2 bases at V and 6 bases at J; junction bases unmatched: 9. Germline V gene lookup returns CDR1 SEHNR and CDR2 FQNEAQ (reference sequence). The CDR3 protein is CASSLFGAGVPGELFF. The CDR3 region has the DNA TGTGCCAGCAGCTTATTCGGGGCGGGAGTTCCCGGGGAGCTGTTTTTT. Using reference TRBV7-9 and TRBJ2-2 for the parts outside the CDR3, the full variable domain is DTGVSQNPRHKITKRGQNVTFRCDPISEHNRLYWYRQTLGQGPEFLTYFQNEAQLEKSRLLSDRFSAERPKGSFSTLEIQRTEQGDSAMYLCASSLFGAGVPGELFFGEGSRLTVL.

The rearrangement links TRBV6-1 to TRBJ2-1, with 11 bases matching TRBD2. The CDR3 loop spans 15 amino acids. With V trimmed by 3 bases and J by 9 bases, 7 bases remained unmatched. Germline lookup yields CDR1 MNHNS and CDR2 SASEGT. The CDR3: CASSELAGGFSEQFF. In nucleotides, the CDR3 is TGTGCCAGCAGTGAGCTAGCGGGAGGCTTCAGTGAGCAGTTCTTC.

The V call is TRBV7-6, the J call TRBJ1-2; tentatively, D is TRBD1 (5 bases). The CDR3 sequence is 14 residues long. With 1 base removed from V and 8 bases from J, the gap between germline ends came to 14 bases. Germline V lookup: CDR1 SGHVS, CDR2 FNYEAQ. The chain's CDR3 is CASSLDLRQRGYTF. For the CDR3, the DNA is TGTGCCAGCAGCTTAGATCTCCGACAGCGGGGCTACACCTTC.

The DNA of the CDR3 is TGCGCCAGCAGCTTGGGGGGGTTGCCCAATGAGCAGTTCTTC. Translation gives CASSLGGLPNEQFF. V gene TRBV5-1 combines with J gene TRBJ2-1, with D perhaps TRBD1 or TRBD2 (5 bases each). The CDR3 contains 14 residues. Germline V CDR1 and CDR2: SGHRS, YFSETQ. V dropped 0 bases and J dropped 6 bases, with 10 bases sitting between them.

A word on this clone: At the DNA level, this CDR3 is encoded by other sequences in the same sample as well. The V call is TRBV7-9, the J call TRBJ1-2, with 7 bases lining up with TRBD1. Per the germline V gene, CDR1 is SEHNR and CDR2 is FQNEAQ (reference sequence). This CDR3 is built from 13 residues. Unmatched junction bases numbered 3, after V lost 5 bases and J lost 3 bases. CDR3 nucleotides: TGTGCCAGCAGCCGCGGGACAGACTATGGCTACACCTTC. Translated: CASSRGTDYGYTF.

To note about this clone: This same CDR3 is encoded by further DNA sequences in the sample. This chain joins TRBV28 and TRBJ2-1, with 14 bases matching TRBD2. V lost 4 bases, J lost 10 bases, and 9 bases stayed unmatched. The CDR3 loop spans 16 amino acids. CDR1 is MDHEN, CDR2 SYDVKM, per germline. CDR3 sequence reads: CASSSPGLAGVGEQFF. In DNA, the CDR3 is TGTGCCAGCAGTTCCCCGGGACTAGCGGGAGTTGGCGAGCAGTTCTTC.

The J gene is TRBJ2-5, the V gene TRBV19, with 10 bases aligning to TRBD1. Trimming took 1 base from V and 4 from J; bases not matched to a gene: 3. The CDR3 sequence is 15 residues long. In germline, CDR1 is LNHDA, CDR2 SQIVND (reference sequence). CDR3 in amino acids: CASSIARTGGETQYF. The CDR3 DNA follows: TGTGCCAGTAGTATAGCCCGGACAGGGGGAGAGACCCAGTACTTC.